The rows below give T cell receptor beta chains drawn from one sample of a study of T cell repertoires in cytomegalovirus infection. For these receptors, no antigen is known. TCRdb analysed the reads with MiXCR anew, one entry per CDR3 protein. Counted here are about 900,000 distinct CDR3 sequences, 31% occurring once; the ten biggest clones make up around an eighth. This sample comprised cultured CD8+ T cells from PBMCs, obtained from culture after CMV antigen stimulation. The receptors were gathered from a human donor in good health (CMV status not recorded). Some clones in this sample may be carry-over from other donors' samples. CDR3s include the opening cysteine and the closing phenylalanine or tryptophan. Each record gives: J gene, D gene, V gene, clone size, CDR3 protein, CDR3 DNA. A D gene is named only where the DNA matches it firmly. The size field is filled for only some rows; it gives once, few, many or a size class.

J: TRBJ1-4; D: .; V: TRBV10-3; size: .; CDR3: CAISEKPGVEKLFF; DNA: TGTGCCATCAGTGAAAAACCAGGGGTGGAAAAACTGTTTTTT
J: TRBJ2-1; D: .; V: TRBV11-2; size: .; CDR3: CASSLWGGNNEQFF; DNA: TGTGCCAGCAGCTTATGGGGCGGAAACAATGAGCAGTTCTTC
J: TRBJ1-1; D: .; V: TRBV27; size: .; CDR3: CASSRASEAFF; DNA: TGTGCCAGCAGCCGGGCCTCTGAAGCTTTCTTT
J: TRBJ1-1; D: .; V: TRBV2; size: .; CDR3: CASSFFPPPPWDTEAFF; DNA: TGTGCCAGCAGTTTTTTTCCCCCACCTCCTTGGGACACTGAAGCTTTCTTT
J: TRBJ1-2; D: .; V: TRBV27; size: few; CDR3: CASSPLGAANYGYTF; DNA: TGTGCCAGCAGTCCTCTCGGGGCAGCTAACTATGGCTACACCTTC
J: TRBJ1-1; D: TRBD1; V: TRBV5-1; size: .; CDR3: CASSYRDRGVNTEAFF; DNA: TGCGCCAGCAGCTACCGGGACAGGGGAGTGAACACTGAAGCTTTCTTT
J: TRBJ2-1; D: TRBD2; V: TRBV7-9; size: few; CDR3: CASKAGVGPEQFF; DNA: TGTGCCAGCAAGGCGGGGGTGGGTCCTGAGCAGTTCTTC
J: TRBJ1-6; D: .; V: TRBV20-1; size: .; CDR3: CSASRGDTYSPLHF; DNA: TGCAGTGCTAGTCGAGGGGACACGTATTCACCCCTCCACTTT
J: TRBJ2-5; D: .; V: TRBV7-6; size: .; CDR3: CASSSPTFQETQYF; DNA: TGTGCCAGCAGCTCCCCGACTTTCCAAGAGACCCAGTACTTC
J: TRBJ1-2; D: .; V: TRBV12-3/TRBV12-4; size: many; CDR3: CASSLGSGYTF; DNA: TGTGCCAGCAGTTTGGGCTCCGGCTACACCTTC
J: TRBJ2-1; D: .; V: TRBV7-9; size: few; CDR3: CASRFPSYNEQFF; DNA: TGTGCCAGCAGATTTCCGTCCTACAATGAGCAGTTCTTC
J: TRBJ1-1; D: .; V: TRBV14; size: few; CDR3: CASSQGPGQPGTEAFF; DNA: TGTGCCAGCAGCCAGGGCCCGGGGCAGCCGGGGACTGAAGCTTTCTTT
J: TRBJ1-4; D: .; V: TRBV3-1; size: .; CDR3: CASSQSGLWFF; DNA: TGTGCCAGCAGCCAAAGCGGACTCTGGTTTTTT
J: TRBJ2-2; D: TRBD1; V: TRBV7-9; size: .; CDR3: CASSLSETGETGELFF; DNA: TGTGCCAGCAGCTTAAGCGAGACAGGGGAAACCGGGGAGCTGTTTTTT
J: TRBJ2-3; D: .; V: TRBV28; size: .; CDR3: CASSSRRGRDTQYF; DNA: TGTGCCAGCAGTTCTAGGCGGGGCCGAGATACGCAGTATTTT
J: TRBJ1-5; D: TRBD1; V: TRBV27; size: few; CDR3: CASSLDRGIRTGQNQPQHF; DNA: TGTGCCAGCAGTTTAGATCGGGGAATTCGGACAGGCCAAAATCAGCCCCAGCATTTT
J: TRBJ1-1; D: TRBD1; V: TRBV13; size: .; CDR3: CASSLYRGLTEAFF; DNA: TGTGCCAGCAGCCTCTACAGGGGCCTCACGGAAGCTTTCTTT
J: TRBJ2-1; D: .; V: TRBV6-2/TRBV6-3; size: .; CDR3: CASRITGEQFF; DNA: TGTGCCAGCAGAATCACGGGTGAGCAGTTCTTC
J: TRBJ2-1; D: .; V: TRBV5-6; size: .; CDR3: CASSLVEKWDNEQFF; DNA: TGTGCCAGCAGCTTGGTAGAAAAATGGGACAATGAGCAGTTCTTC
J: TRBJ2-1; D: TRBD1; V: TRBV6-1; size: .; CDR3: CASSGSGQGEGDEQFF; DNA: TGTGCCAGCAGTGGCTCCGGACAGGGAGAGGGCGATGAGCAGTTCTTC
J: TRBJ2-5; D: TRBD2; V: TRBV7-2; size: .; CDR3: CASSLAELLLAGVPETQYF; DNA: TGTGCCAGCAGCTTAGCGGAACTGTTACTAGCGGGGGTTCCAGAGACCCAGTACTTC